This TCR beta chain was retrieved from a study of blood T cell repertoires in COVID-19. Looking at the study overall: From T cells, B-cell-depleted T cells, or PBMCs came the material, which was cDNA or gDNA.

CDR1 is MNHEY and CDR2 is SMNVEV in the germline V gene (reference sequence). J gave up 1 base and V 5 bases, and 6 bases lay outside the gene matches. This CDR3 has 18 residues. Original data processing: Reference gene primer amplification gave nucleated cell count estimates. Here immunoSEQ multiplex PCR was the method, and the copy in TCRdb shows in-frame clones only, minus some. The V and J calls and clone size are taken from that table; D and trimming were inferred from the DNA. The sample shows around 180,000 clones, more than 70% of them seen only once. The receptor was derived from a woman in her twenties or thirties with acute or convalescent COVID-19. The specimen was peripheral blood. The V call is TRBV27, the J call TRBJ2-6, with 12 bases matching TRBD2. DNA for the CDR3: TGTGCCAGCAGTACCCTGACTAGCGGGAGTTCTGGGGCCAACGTCCTGACTTTC. The encoded protein is CASSTLTSGSSGANVLTF.